The sequence of this T cell receptor (beta chain) was determined in a study of blood T cells in healthy people across ages. Study as a whole: The capture of about one barcoded beta molecule per two T cells was achieved by template switching.

A second PCR, run for roughly 7 to 12 cycles, used a sample-barcoded 5' primer plus a J-beta primer mix. TCRdb used MiXCR to reprocess the 5' RACE reads, holding one entry per CDR3 protein. The table has 780,000 or so distinct CDR3 sequences, approximately 53% seen once. The CDR3 has 12 amino acids. Germline CDR1 is SNHLY and CDR2 is FYNNEI. Study-wide results and limits: Per million T cells, the diversity of TCR beta decreased roughly linearly as age advanced.

Comments on this clonotype: Antigen: not known.

Roughly 10 milliliters of peripheral blood were drawn from each donor. The receptor was derived from a man in his forties in good health. Material: blood. The V call is TRBV2, the J call TRBJ2-4; D is ambiguous. The assigned J gene may be wrong: the sequence end matches TRBJ2-7 better. CDR3 in DNA: TGTGCCAGCAGTGGCTTGAACTACGAGCAGTACTTC. Amino acids: CASSGLNYEQYF.